Presented here are 13 T cell receptor beta chains from one specimen sequenced in a study of PD-1 blockade in classical Hodgkin lymphoma. TCRdb's copy holds only in-frame clones and misses some; the assay was immunoSEQ multiplex PCR. The table shows roughly 140,000 clones, with about 78% occurring only once. Every patient had relapsed following autologous stem cell transplantation, and cohorts differed in brentuximab vedotin exposure. The sample consisted of peripheral blood mononuclear cells (PBMCs), taken before the second cycle of nivolumab. Source of these receptors: a human donor with classical Hodgkin lymphoma.

Only a few counts were recorded for this clone. The rearrangement links TRBV7-2 to TRBJ1-5; possible D gene TRBD1, 5 bases. This CDR3 contains 15 residues. The germline CDR1 and CDR2 sequences are SGHTA and FQGNSA. V lost 1 base, J lost 4 bases, and 11 bases lay in between. In nucleotides, the CDR3 is TGTGCCAGCAGCTTAGGGGGGAACGAGAATCAGCCCCAGCATTTT. Amino acids: CASSLGGNENQPQHF.

V is TRBV5-8 and J is TRBJ2-3, with D possibly being TRBD2 (5 bases). V was pared by 2 bases and J by 6 bases, with 13 bases between. This CDR3 has 14 amino acids. Germline V CDR1 and CDR2: SGHTS, YDEGEE. CDR3 in amino acids: CASSFWPTGDTQYF. The CDR3 nucleotides read TGTGCCAGCAGCTTCTGGCCGACGGGGGATACGCAGTATTTT.

The V gene is TRBV25-1, the J gene TRBJ2-7, with TRBD2 matching 14 bases. The ends lost 5 bases at V and 3 bases at J; junction bases unmatched: 9. Germline values: CDR1 MGHDK, CDR2 SYGVNS. CDR3 length: 17 residues. The chain's CDR3 is CASSRGLAGDSIYEQYF. The CDR3 DNA reads as TGTGCCAGCAGTAGGGGACTAGCGGGAGATTCGATCTACGAGCAGTACTTC.

As concerns this clone: In the same sample, other DNA sequences code for this CDR3. V gene TRBV7-9 combines with J gene TRBJ1-5; D is ambiguous. The CDR3 extends over 12 amino acids. The V and J ends lost 3 bases and 4 bases respectively, with 4 bases between them. Germline V gene lookup returns CDR1 SEHNR and CDR2 FQNEAQ (reference sequence). DNA for the CDR3: TGTGCCAGCAGCTTCCTAAATCAGCCCCAGCATTTT. Its translation: CASSFLNQPQHF.

V usage is TRBV10-3 and J usage is TRBJ1-5, with D tentatively TRBD1 (5 bases). CDR1 ENHRY and CDR2 SYGVKD come from the germline V gene. CDR3 length equals 19 residues. V dropped 5 bases and J dropped 1 base, with 24 bases sitting between them. The chain's CDR3 is CAISPATGTTRRSNQPQHF. As DNA, the CDR3 is TGTGCCATCAGTCCGGCGACCGGGACCACGAGGAGAAGCAATCAGCCCCAGCATTTT.

The chain is built from TRBV9 and TRBJ2-7; the D call may be TRBD1 or TRBD2 (5 bases each). V lost 3 bases, J lost 6 bases, and 10 bases lay in between. The germline V gene has CDR1 SGDLS and CDR2 YYNGEE. This CDR3 spans 12 amino acids. The CDR3 region has the DNA TGTGCCAGCAGCGGGGGGAGTGGCGAGCAGTACTTC. Its protein product is CASSGGSGEQYF.

The chain is built from TRBV5-1 and TRBJ1-4; 11 bases align to TRBD1. Losses at the gene ends were 1 base for V and 8 bases for J; bases not matched to a gene: 13. The CDR3 spans 18 residues. Per germline, CDR1 SGHRS and CDR2 YFSETQ. CDR3 sequence reads: CASSLITGQGVYDEKLFF. The CDR3 DNA is TGCGCCAGCAGCTTGATTACGGGACAGGGGGTGTATGACGAAAAACTGTTTTTT. Full variable domain (missing parts from reference TRBV5-1 and TRBJ1-4): KAGVTQTPRYLIKTRGQQVTLSCSPISGHRSVSWYQQTPGQGLQFLFEYFSETQRNKGNFPGRFSGRQFSNSRSEMNVSTLELGDSALYLCASSLITGQGVYDEKLFFGSGTQLSVL.

This clone occurred once. V and J are TRBV5-1 and TRBJ2-3, with 7 bases that match TRBD1. Germline V CDR1 and CDR2: SGHRS, YFSETQ. The CDR3 loop spans 17 amino acids. J was trimmed by 3 bases and V by 4 bases; bases with no gene match: 14. The CDR3 DNA follows: TGCGCCAGCAGCACCGGACAGGTTGGGTGGGAAACAGATACGCAGTATTTT. Translation: CASSTGQVGWETDTQYF.

The chain is built from TRBV5-1 and TRBJ2-7, with TRBD2 matching 7 bases. The CDR3 has 13 amino acids. The V and J ends lost 3 bases and 5 bases, in that order; junction bases with no gene match: 5. From germline, CDR1 is SGHRS and CDR2 YFSETQ. As DNA, the CDR3 is TGCGCCAGCAGCTCCAGCAGCGGGGACGAGCAGTACTTC. Protein product: CASSSSSGDEQYF.

This clone came up a few times. The rearrangement links TRBV13 to TRBJ1-2; 7 nucleotides align to TRBD1. V trimming: 6 bases; J trimming: 5 bases; junction bases outside the gene matches: 15. This CDR3 has 16 residues. Germline loops: CDR1 PRHDT, CDR2 FYEKMQ (reference sequence). Here the CDR3 reads CASSYSPGRGWYGYTF. For the CDR3, the DNA is TGTGCCAGCAGTTACTCACCGGGCAGGGGGTGGTATGGCTACACCTTC. Supplemented by reference TRBV13 and TRBJ1-2, the full variable domain reads AAGVIQSPRHLIKEKRETATLKCYPIPRHDTVYWYQQGPGQDPQFLISFYEKMQSDKGSIPDRFSAQQFSDYHSELNMSSLELGDSALYFCASSYSPGRGWYGYTFGSGTRLTVV.

The chain is built from TRBV6-1 and TRBJ1-3; D call uncertain. Germline CDR1 and CDR2: MNHNS and SASEGT. The CDR3 consists of 15 residues. The V and J ends lost 1 base and 0 bases respectively, with 7 bases between them. CDR3 sequence: CASSEDSSSGNTIYF. Written as DNA, the CDR3 is TGTGCCAGCAGTGAAGACAGTAGCTCTGGAAACACCATATATTTT.

The chain recombines TRBV28 with TRBJ1-2; D call uncertain. V gave up 3 bases and J gave up 4 bases, with 6 bases separating them. Germline V gene lookup returns CDR1 MDHEN and CDR2 SYDVKM. The CDR3 spans 12 residues. CDR3 protein: CASSFGSYGYTF. The DNA for the CDR3 is TGTGCCAGCAGTTTCGGCAGCTATGGCTACACCTTC.

This rearrangement joins TRBV5-6 to TRBJ2-7; 14 bases line up with TRBD2. The CDR3 is made up of 15 amino acids. V lost 3 bases, J lost 7 bases, and 6 bases stayed unmatched. CDR1 is SGHDT, CDR2 YYEEEE, per germline. Written as DNA, the CDR3 is TGTGCCAGCAGCTCGGGACTAGCGGGAGCTGAAGAGCAGTACTTC. Translated, it gives CASSSGLAGAEEQYF.